Shown below are 15 T cell receptor beta chains from a single sample sequenced in a study of identical twins. TCRdb reanalysed the 5' RACE reads using MiXCR and keeps one entry per CDR3 protein. The sample lists about 520,000 distinct CDR3 sequences, about 20% occurring once. The data were also submitted as part of a second study, on T cells expressing NK-cell markers.

Material for sequencing was CD4+ T cells sorted from blood. These receptors were collected from a young woman in good health.

This clonotype was observed a handful of times. V is TRBV12-5 and J is TRBJ2-5; D possibly corresponds to TRBD2 (6 bases). The germline V gene encodes CDR1 LGHNT and CDR2 FRNRAP. Trimming cost V 7 bases and J 5 bases, with 14 bases left between them. This CDR3 has 13 residues. CDR3 DNA sequence: TGTGCTAGTGCCTGGCGGGACGTCGAGACCCAGTACTTC. It codes for CASAWRDVETQYF.

The chain couples TRBV4-3 to TRBJ2-3; TRBD2 matches at 7 bases. Germline CDR1 LGHNA, CDR2 YSLEER. V lost 4 bases, J lost 1 base, and 8 bases stayed unmatched. This CDR3 region has 16 residues. CDR3 DNA: TGCGCCAGCAGCCGGAGTTACGCGGGAGGCACAGATACGCAGTATTTT. Residues: CASSRSYAGGTDTQYF.

This clonotype was detected a few times. The chain uses TRBV3-1 and TRBJ2-1, with D unclear. The germline V and J ends were trimmed by 4 bases and 8 bases, with 18 bases remaining between them. Germline V lookup: CDR1 LGHDT, CDR2 YNNKEL (reference sequence). The CDR3 length is 15 residues. CDR3 region: CASSLPRTTGHEQFF. DNA for the CDR3: TGTGCCAGCAGCCTGCCCCGAACGACCGGACATGAGCAGTTCTTC.

In this sample, this clonotype turned up a few times. CDR3 sequence reads: CASSELGTSGRQYF. For the CDR3, the DNA is TGCGCCAGCAGTGAGTTAGGGACTAGCGGCCGTCAGTACTTC. The gene calls are TRBV10-1 and TRBJ2-7, with 11 bases aligning to TRBD2. CDR3 size: 14 residues. Trimming removed 1 base from V and 10 bases from J; junction bases left unmatched: 6. The germline CDR1 and CDR2 sequences are WNHNN and SYGVQD (reference sequence).

The table lists this clonotype with many counts. This chain connects TRBV5-1 to TRBJ2-7; D is unclear. Germline V gene sequence: CDR1 SGHRS, CDR2 YFSETQ. This CDR3 has 12 residues. Trimming stripped 1 base from V and 4 bases from J, with 6 bases between. CDR3 region: CASSLNGYEQYF. For the CDR3, the DNA is TGCGCCAGCAGCTTGAACGGATACGAGCAGTACTTC.

The rearrangement uses TRBV6-2 or TRBV6-3 and TRBJ1-5; D call uncertain. The CDR3 contains 12 residues. Trimming removed 4 bases at V and 5 bases at J, with 6 bases between. Germline V gene data show CDR1 as MNHEY and CDR2 as SVGEGT. CDR3 DNA: TGTGCCAGCAGTTGGCAGGATCAGCCCCAGCATTTT. It codes for CASSWQDQPQHF.

This chain joins TRBV20-1 and TRBJ2-3; 8 bases are shared with TRBD2. V lost 6 bases and J lost 4; bases outside the gene matches: 12. Germline CDR1 reads DFQATT; CDR2 reads SNEGSKA (reference sequence). The CDR3 runs 15 residues. The CDR3 spells CSAISGRGGADTQYF. CDR3 in DNA: TGCAGTGCCATCTCCGGGAGGGGAGGCGCAGATACGCAGTATTTT.

This clonotype was recorded at least ten times. The CDR3, as DNA: TGTGCCAGCAGTTTCCGACTAGCGGGAAGGGCCAATGAGCAGTTCTTC. It specifies CASSFRLAGRANEQFF. V usage is TRBV12-3 or TRBV12-4 and J usage is TRBJ2-1; 11 positions match TRBD2. This CDR3 contains 16 residues. V shed 3 bases, J shed 6 bases, and the junction held 7 bases outside the gene matches.

The rearrangement joins TRBV20-1 to TRBJ2-7; 14 bases are shared with TRBD2. V lost 6 bases and J lost 3; bases outside the gene matches: 1. This CDR3 comprises 13 residues. From germline, CDR1 is DFQATT and CDR2 SNEGSKA (reference sequence). This CDR3 is CSAGLAGGYEQYF. The CDR3 region has the DNA TGCAGTGCAGGACTAGCGGGGGGCTACGAGCAGTACTTC.

As DNA, the CDR3 is TGTGCCAGCAGTTCAGGCTCCCTGGCTAGCGGGGGAGGAGAGACCCAGTACTTC. This sequence encodes CASSSGSLASGGGETQYF. This sequence joins TRBV6-5 and TRBJ2-5; 10 positions match TRBD2. Germline values: CDR1 MNHEY, CDR2 SVGAGI. V dropped 4 bases and J dropped 4; count of bases not matched to a gene: 15. The CDR3 runs to 18 residues.

The CDR3 coding sequence is TGTGCCAGCAGTTTGCAGGGGGGCATGAACACTGAAGCTTTCTTT. It is translated as CASSLQGGMNTEAFF. V and J are TRBV12-3 or TRBV12-4 and TRBJ1-1, with 7 bases that match TRBD1. V dropped 3 bases and J dropped 0; count of bases not matched to a gene: 4. The CDR3 has 15 amino acids.

This clonotype was seen a few times. The CDR3 DNA reads as TGTGCCAGCAGCTTACGGACAGGGGTTTATTATGGCTACACCTTC. It encodes CASSLRTGVYYGYTF. The chain couples TRBV7-8 to TRBJ1-2; 9 bases are a match to TRBD1. With V trimmed by 2 bases and J by 5 bases, 6 bases remained unmatched. Germline CDR1 SGHVS, CDR2 FQNEAQ. CDR3 length: 15 amino acids.

The table lists this clonotype with many counts. The chain combines TRBV5-1 with TRBJ1-1, with D unresolved. V lost 2 bases and J lost 1, with 6 bases in between. This CDR3 is built from 13 residues. The germline CDR1 and CDR2 sequences are SGHRS and YFSETQ. The CDR3 reads CASSLMSNTEAFF. For the CDR3, the DNA is TGCGCCAGCAGCTTAATGTCGAACACTGAAGCTTTCTTT.

This clonotype was counted a few times. The CDR3 loop is CSASSGLAGDNEQFF. Here the CDR3 DNA reads TGCAGTGCTAGCAGCGGACTAGCGGGGGACAATGAGCAGTTCTTC. V and J are TRBV20-1 and TRBJ2-1, with TRBD2 matching 13 bases. CDR1 DFQATT and CDR2 SNEGSKA come from the germline V gene (reference sequence). The J segment lost 5 bases and the V segment lost 3 bases, leaving 4 bases of the junction unmatched. This CDR3 is built from 15 residues.

In its sample, this clonotype was seen many times. The chain uses TRBV10-3 and TRBJ1-1; D might be TRBD1 (6 bases). The ends were cut back, 5 bases at V and 12 bases at J, with 16 bases in the middle. In germline, CDR1 is ENHRY, CDR2 SYGVKD. This CDR3 has 12 residues. CDR3 in DNA: TGTGCCATCAGTTCTCGACGAGGGGGAACTTTCTTT. It encodes CAISSRRGGTFF.